This TCR beta chain was profiled in a study of blood T cells in healthy people across ages. Findings and limits, study-wide: Reliance upon unsorted PBMCs precluded definitive naive versus antigen-experienced comparison. TCR beta diversity was tightly associated with the proportion of naive T cells.

Through a sample-barcoded 5' primer and a J-beta primer mix, a second PCR was run for roughly 7 to 12 cycles. The authors tagged each cDNA molecule using a template-switch adaptor with 12 random nucleotides. Researchers report that each sample yielded at least 2.5 million CDR3-containing paired-end reads. Using its own MiXCR run on the 5' RACE reads, TCRdb lists one record per CDR3 protein. The sample shows about 1.1 million distinct CDR3 sequences, under 40% of them seen only once. This clonotype was seen more than once but under ten times. What it binds is unknown. The V end lost 4 bases, the J end lost 4 bases, and 14 bases lay between the germline ends. Looked up from germline, CDR1 is SGDLS and CDR2 is YYNGEE. This CDR3 spans 14 amino acids.

The chain carries TRBV9 and TRBJ1-2, with no clear D. Source material: blood. The sequence was collected from a man between 18 and 29 years old in good health. The CDR3 DNA reads as TGTGCCAGCAGCCCAGTCGGCACCCTCTATGGCTACACCTTC. Translated, it gives CASSPVGTLYGYTF.